This T cell receptor (beta chain) appears in the sequencing data of a study of T cell responses to AZD1222 COVID-19 vaccine. A note on this clone: The antigen remains undetermined.

Study-wide findings and caveats: Clonal diversity was possibly underestimated, and white British individuals and females predominated among donors. Distributed over spike, vaccine-associated CD4 TCRs predominated at 160-218 and 743-854. Elevations in Spike-specific TCR breadth and depth followed administration of two AZD1222 doses.

V lost 3 bases to trimming and J lost 0 bases, with 10 bases between them. The CDR3 is 15 residues long. CDR1 and CDR2 (germline): MGHRA, YSYEKL. Assay used: immunoSEQ multiplex PCR; TCRdb lists only in-frame clones, some missing. The repertoire includes 100,000 to 150,000 clones, 80% to 95% of them detected once, and about 4.2% sits in the top ten. This sequence was found in an adult in good health. Sequenced here: peripheral blood, sampled on day 0 of MenACWY control vaccination. This chain connects TRBV4-1 to TRBJ2-3; D might be TRBD2 (5 bases). The CDR3 protein is CASSHFSGSTDTQYF. In DNA form, the CDR3 reads TGCGCCAGCAGCCATTTTTCGGGGAGCACAGATACGCAGTATTTT.